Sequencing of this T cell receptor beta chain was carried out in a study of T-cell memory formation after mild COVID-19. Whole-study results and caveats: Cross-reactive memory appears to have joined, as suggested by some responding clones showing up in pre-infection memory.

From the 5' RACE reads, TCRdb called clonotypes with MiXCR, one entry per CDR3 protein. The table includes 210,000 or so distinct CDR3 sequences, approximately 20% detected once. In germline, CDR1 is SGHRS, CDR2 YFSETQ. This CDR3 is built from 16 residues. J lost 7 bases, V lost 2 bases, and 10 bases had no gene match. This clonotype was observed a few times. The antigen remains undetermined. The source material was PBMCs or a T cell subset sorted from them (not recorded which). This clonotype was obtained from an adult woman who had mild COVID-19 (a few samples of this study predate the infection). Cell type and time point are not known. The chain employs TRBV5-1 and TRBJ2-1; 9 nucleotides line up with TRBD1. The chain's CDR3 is CASSFTGGQGGNEQFF. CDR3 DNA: TGCGCCAGCAGCTTCACCGGGGGACAGGGCGGAAATGAGCAGTTCTTC.